A single sample is the source of the 29 T cell receptor beta chains below, sequenced in a study of response to subunit inactivated influenza vaccine. TCRdb re-analysed the RT-PCR reads in MiXCR, keeping a single row per CDR3 protein. The profile covers about 520,000 distinct CDR3 sequences, with roughly 23% appearing a single time and around 1.8% taken by the ten largest. The sample was CD4+ T cells sorted from PBMCs, taken less than 6 days after vaccination. These receptors were collected from a man aged 50 or older who received an inactivated influenza vaccine.

The chain links TRBV3-1 to TRBJ2-5, with D possibly being TRBD1 or TRBD2 (5 bases each). This CDR3 is 13 amino acids long. Germline V CDR1 and CDR2: LGHDT, YNNKEL (reference sequence). With 3 bases removed from V and 1 base from J, the gap between germline ends came to 6 bases. This CDR3 reads CASSHGTQETQYF. The CDR3 DNA reads as TGTGCCAGCAGCCACGGGACCCAAGAGACCCAGTACTTC.

This clonotype turned up a few times. The genes are TRBV9 and TRBJ2-1; D may be TRBD1 (5 bases). Trimming took off 4 bases at V and 8 bases at J, with 10 bases between the two ends. CDR3 size: 12 residues. Per germline, CDR1 SGDLS and CDR2 YYNGEE. The CDR3 region is CASSQGLDEQFF. DNA of the CDR3: TGTGCCAGCAGCCAGGGTCTCGATGAGCAGTTCTTC. The full variable domain, rest sourced from reference TRBV9 and TRBJ2-1, is DSGVTQTPKHLITATGQRVTLRCSPRSGDLSVYWYQQSLDQGLQFLIQYYNGEERAKGNILERFSAQQFPDLHSELNLSSLELGDSALYFCASSQGLDEQFFGPGTRLTVL.

Ten or more counts support this clonotype. CDR3 loop: CASSLGRNNEQFF. CDR3 bases: TGTGCCAGCAGTTTAGGCAGGAACAATGAGCAGTTCTTC. The chain carries TRBV12-3 or TRBV12-4 and TRBJ2-1; D is undetermined. The CDR3 runs 13 residues. V gave up 1 base and J gave up 5 bases, with 6 bases separating them.

This clonotype was counted between two and nine times. The chain couples TRBV20-1 to TRBJ2-1, with TRBD2 matching 14 bases. This CDR3 spans 15 amino acids. Losses at the gene ends were 6 bases for V and 9 bases for J; bases not matched to a gene: 10. The germline V gene encodes CDR1 DFQATT and CDR2 SNEGSKA (reference sequence). As DNA, the CDR3 is TGCAGTGCGAGAAGACTAGCGGGAGGGCCTTTTGAGCAGTTCTTC. Protein product: CSARRLAGGPFEQFF.

The chain joins TRBV21-1 to TRBJ2-1; the table calls TRBD2, which could not be checked here. TRBV21-1 is a recognized pseudogene. The CDR3 extends over 18 amino acids. CDR3: CASSKDQGTSGRRNEQFF. The CDR3 region has the DNA TGTGCCAGCAGCAAAGACCAAGGGACTAGCGGGAGGCGTAATGAGCAGTTCTTC.

The chain joins TRBV10-3 to TRBJ2-7; the match to TRBD1 covers 7 bases. Trimming at V came to 6 bases and at J to 0 bases, leaving 8 bases not matched to a gene. Per germline, CDR1 ENHRY and CDR2 SYGVKD. CDR3 length: 15 amino acids. The CDR3 reads CAISDPGQLSYEQYF. CDR3 sequence (DNA): TGTGCCATCAGCGACCCGGGACAGCTCTCCTACGAGCAGTACTTC.

In DNA form, the CDR3 reads TGTGCCAGCAGTTACGCAAGCTCCTACAATGAGCAGTTCTTC. Protein: CASSYASSYNEQFF. This sequence joins TRBV6-2 or TRBV6-3 and TRBJ2-1; D ambiguous. This CDR3 contains 14 residues. The germline CDR1 and CDR2 sequences are MNHEY and SVGEGT. V was pared by 2 bases and J by 0 bases, with 5 bases between.

The chain recombines TRBV20-1 with TRBJ2-7, with unresolved D. V was pared by 4 bases and J by 3 bases, with 19 bases between. The length of the CDR3 is 15 residues. Germline V gives CDR1 DFQATT, CDR2 SNEGSKA (reference sequence). In nucleotides, the CDR3 is TGCAGTGCTACCCGGGCCCCCTTTACAAACTACGAGCAGTACTTC. This translates into CSATRAPFTNYEQYF.

This chain joins TRBV7-2 and TRBJ2-5; TRBD1 matches 7 bases. Germline-derived CDR1 and CDR2 are SGHTA and FQGNSA. Unmatched junction bases numbered 8, after V lost 5 bases and J lost 5 bases. CDR3 length: 14 amino acids. This CDR3 is CASSPGVQGETQYF. In DNA, the CDR3 is TGTGCCAGCAGCCCCGGGGTACAGGGGGAGACCCAGTACTTC.

The gene calls are TRBV29-1 and TRBJ2-5, with D maybe TRBD1 (7 bases). Trimming pared 6 bases from V and 5 bases from J, leaving 19 bases between. The CDR3 length is 14 residues. CDR1 is SQVTM and CDR2 is ANQGSEA in the germline V gene. CDR3 nucleotides: TGCAGCGTCGCCTGGGGGCAGGGGGGCGAGACCCAGTACTTC. This encodes CSVAWGQGGETQYF. Complete variable domain (other parts from reference TRBV29-1 and TRBJ2-5): SAVISQKPSRDICQRGTSLTIQCQVDSQVTMMFWYRQQPGQSLTLIATANQGSEATYESGFVIDKFPISRPNLTFSTLTVSNMSPEDSSIYLCSVAWGQGGETQYFGPGTRLLVL.

The genes are TRBV5-1 and TRBJ2-5; D uncertain. Trimming removed 4 bases from V and 5 bases from J, with 9 bases in between. This CDR3 has 12 amino acids. Germline CDR1 reads SGHRS; CDR2 reads YFSETQ. CDR3 sequence: CASSLPRETQYF. CDR3 nucleotide sequence: TGCGCCAGCAGCCTACCTCGTGAGACCCAGTACTTC.

The chain joins TRBV7-8 to TRBJ2-5; TRBD1 matches 7 bases. The junction had 11 bases not matched to a gene; V was cut back by 5 bases and J by 5 bases. CDR1 and CDR2 from the germline V gene are SGHVS and FQNEAQ. This CDR3 has 15 amino acids. CDR3 sequence: CASSLLGYRGETQYF. The CDR3 DNA sequence: TGTGCCAGCAGCCTCCTCGGGTACAGGGGTGAGACCCAGTACTTC.

This sequence joins TRBV6-2 or TRBV6-3 and TRBJ2-1, with 9 bases matching TRBD2. Per germline, CDR1 MNHEY and CDR2 SVGEGT. The CDR3 covers 16 residues. The V and J ends lost 2 bases and 3 bases, in that order; junction bases with no gene match: 5. Written as DNA, the CDR3 is TGTGCCAGCAGTTACCGCGGGGGGGCAGTCTACAATGAGCAGTTCTTC. Translation gives CASSYRGGAVYNEQFF.

This sequence joins TRBV18 and TRBJ2-7; 8 nucleotides line up with TRBD2. The CDR3 covers 17 residues. Germline CDR1 KGHSH, CDR2 LQKENI. J was trimmed by 2 bases and V by 4 bases; bases with no gene match: 13. CDR3 loop: CASSRLTTGGQAYEQYF. Here the CDR3 DNA reads TGTGCCAGCTCACGGCTAACGACGGGAGGGCAAGCCTACGAGCAGTACTTC.

This clonotype has a handful of counts. The genes are TRBV29-1 and TRBJ2-7, with D uncertain. The germline CDR1 and CDR2 sequences are SQVTM and ANQGSEA. The V end was cut by 3 bases, the J end by 0 bases, with 9 bases between. The CDR3 has 13 residues. The CDR3 loop is CSVEGPGSYEQYF. In DNA form, the CDR3 reads TGCAGCGTTGAGGGTCCAGGCTCCTACGAGCAGTACTTC.

The rearrangement uses TRBV12-3 or TRBV12-4 and TRBJ1-2; D uncertain. CDR3 length: 11 amino acids. Trimming pared 8 bases from V and 8 bases from J, leaving 12 bases between. CDR3 in DNA: TGTGCCAGCTCCTGGGGTAGGGGCTACACCTTC. Amino acids: CASSWGRGYTF.

This chain links TRBV7-2 with TRBJ2-1; D gene unclear. The CDR3 spans 15 residues. Deletions cut 1 base from V and 2 bases from J, with 9 bases between. Germline CDR1 and CDR2: SGHTA and FQGNSA. The CDR3 nucleotides are TGTGCCAGCAGCTTAGTTGGGGATGCCTACAATGAGCAGTTCTTC. This codes for CASSLVGDAYNEQFF.

V usage is TRBV4-2 and J usage is TRBJ1-4; D might be TRBD1 (5 bases). The germline V and J ends were trimmed by 0 bases and 7 bases, with 15 bases remaining between them. The CDR3 length is 16 residues. CDR1 LGHNA and CDR2 YNFKEQ come from the germline V gene. The CDR3 nucleotides read TGTGCCAGCAGCCAAGATGCAGGGCCTCGTACTGAAAAACTGTTTTTT. It codes for CASSQDAGPRTEKLFF.

The V call is TRBV20-1, the J call TRBJ2-3, with 13 nucleotides matching TRBD2. In germline, CDR1 is DFQATT, CDR2 SNEGSKA (reference sequence). The CDR3 sequence is 16 residues long. Trimming removed 0 bases from V and 4 bases from J; junction bases left unmatched: 4. CDR3 nucleotides: TGCAGTGCTAGAGACACTAGCGGGAGGGGGGCAGATACGCAGTATTTT. This codes for CSARDTSGRGADTQYF.

This clonotype was recorded a few times. J is TRBJ1-2 and V is TRBV10-1; D ambiguous. The length of the CDR3 is 13 residues. V was trimmed by 2 bases and J by 3 bases, leaving 7 bases between them. CDR1 and CDR2 (germline): WNHNN, SYGVQD (reference sequence). The CDR3 sequence is CASSENSYYGYTF. DNA of the CDR3: TGCGCCAGCAGTGAGAACAGCTACTATGGCTACACCTTC.

This clonotype has only a few counts. The rearrangement joins TRBV6-2 or TRBV6-3 to TRBJ2-7; 8 positions agree with TRBD1. Trimming at V came to 5 bases and at J to 2 bases, leaving 8 bases not matched to a gene. Germline-derived CDR1 and CDR2 are MNHEY and SVGEGT. CDR3 size: 15 residues. The DNA for the CDR3 is TGTGCCAGCAGTAACAGGCGGACAGGGCCCTACGAGCAGTACTTC. It yields the protein CASSNRRTGPYEQYF.

This clonotype was counted at least ten times. The J gene is TRBJ2-3, the V gene TRBV20-1; possibly TRBD1 for D (6 bases). V lost 5 bases to trimming and J lost 6 bases, with 12 bases between them. There are 12 residues in the CDR3. The V gene's germline CDR1 is DFQATT and CDR2 SNEGSKA (reference sequence). CDR3 nucleotides: TGCAGTGCTGTAGGGGGATTCGATACGCAGTATTTT. Amino acids: CSAVGGFDTQYF.

This clonotype came up a few times. The V call is TRBV12-3 or TRBV12-4, the J call TRBJ2-1; D is ambiguous. With 4 bases removed from V and 8 bases from J, the gap between germline ends came to 18 bases. CDR3 length equals 15 residues. The DNA for the CDR3 is TGTGCCAGCAGTTCAAAAGGCGGTGGTAGTGATGAGCAGTTCTTC. Its translation: CASSSKGGGSDEQFF.

The chain uses TRBV7-2 and TRBJ2-7; no reliable D call. The CDR3 is 16 amino acids. CDR1 and CDR2 from the germline V gene are SGHTA and FQGNSA. The V end was cut by 2 bases, the J end by 2 bases, with 16 bases between. CDR3 nucleotide sequence: TGTGCCAGCAGCTTACTCCTGGCCCGAATCCCCTACGAGCAGTACTTC. Its protein product is CASSLLLARIPYEQYF.

The genes are TRBV6-5 and TRBJ2-7; 12 nucleotides agree with TRBD2. This CDR3 has 17 residues. V lost 6 bases to trimming and J lost 4 bases; unmatched junction nucleotides: 13. CDR1 and CDR2 from the germline V gene are MNHEY and SVGAGI. The chain's CDR3 is CASSHSSGGAFGYEQYF. In DNA, the CDR3 is TGTGCCAGCAGCCACTCTAGCGGGGGGGCCTTTGGTTACGAGCAGTACTTC.

This clonotype occurred a few times. The V gene is TRBV5-1, the J gene TRBJ1-1, with D perhaps matching TRBD1 (5 bases). Trimming pared 4 bases from V and 1 base from J, leaving 14 bases between. CDR1 SGHRS and CDR2 YFSETQ come from the germline V gene. The CDR3 is 15 amino acids. This CDR3 is CASSAATGANTEAFF. DNA of the CDR3: TGCGCCAGCAGCGCAGCCACCGGGGCGAACACTGAAGCTTTCTTT.

This clonotype was picked up many times. The V gene is TRBV7-9, the J gene TRBJ1-2; no clear D gene. The V end was cut by 2 bases, the J end by 0 bases, with 4 bases between. Germline V CDR1 and CDR2: SEHNR, FQNEAQ (reference sequence). This CDR3 is 13 amino acids long. The CDR3: CASSLPANYGYTF. The CDR3 nucleotides are TGTGCCAGCAGCTTACCCGCTAACTATGGCTACACCTTC.

This clonotype was observed a handful of times. This chain links TRBV28 with TRBJ2-1; 13 nucleotides align to TRBD2. Germline V gene lookup returns CDR1 MDHEN and CDR2 SYDVKM. V lost 7 bases and J lost 12; bases outside the gene matches: 9. There are 14 residues in the CDR3. Here the CDR3 reads CASTQTRTSGRQFF. CDR3 coding DNA: TGTGCCAGCACCCAAACGAGGACTAGCGGGAGGCAGTTCTTC.

The CDR3 sequence is CSADSGRGYEQYF. The CDR3 bases are TGCAGTGCCGATAGCGGGAGAGGGTACGAGCAGTACTTC. The rearrangement uses TRBV20-1 and TRBJ2-7, with 9 bases lining up with TRBD2. Germline CDR1 is DFQATT and CDR2 is SNEGSKA (reference sequence). The CDR3 consists of 13 residues. V lost 6 bases to trimming and J lost 4 bases; unmatched junction nucleotides: 7.